This TCR beta chain emerged from a study of blood T cell repertoires in COVID-19. Study summary: Sample material is recorded as cDNA or gDNA derived from T cells, B-cell-depleted T cells, or PBMCs.

The germline CDR1 and CDR2 sequences are MGHDK and SYGVNS. Trimming left V 4 bases short and J 0 bases short, with 13 bases between. The CDR3 has 16 residues. In the original processing: Counts of nucleated cells, estimated from reference gene primer amplification, were obtained. Assay used: immunoSEQ multiplex PCR; TCRdb lists only in-frame clones, some missing. V and J calls and clone size are copied from that table; D and trimming were computed from the DNA. The repertoire holds 130,000 or so clones, with approximately 86% as singletons. This TCR was sampled from a woman aged 55-70 years with acute or convalescent COVID-19. The chain recombines TRBV25-1 with TRBJ1-3; no definite D call. The sample comprised peripheral blood. CDR3 sequence (DNA): TGTGCCAGCAGTGCCAGAACCGGGAGCTCTGGAAACACCATATATTTT. This sequence encodes CASSARTGSSGNTIYF.